This TCR beta chain is drawn from a study of shared clonotypes between healthy human individuals. Study results and limitations: Estimated richness was generally greater in naive than memory subsets. It was only blood that was sampled, and tissue repertoires likely differ. At large depth, rarefaction still showed sorted-subset sequencing to be incomplete. Around 5.4% of naive CD4 clonotypes were common to four donors.

TCRdb's copy holds only in-frame clones and misses some; the assay was immunoSEQ multiplex PCR. The sample records under 2.5 million clones, 85% to 95% being singletons. The length of the CDR3 is 15 residues. Germline lookup yields CDR1 KGHSH and CDR2 LQKENI. V was cut by 3 bases and J by 2 bases, with 11 bases left in between. As concerns this clone: Its antigen is not identified.

The origin of this receptor is a man between 18 and 29 years old in good health. Some clones in this sample may be carry-over from other donors' samples. The source material was naive CD4+ T cells from PBMCs. As to subset: CD45RA+ positively selected. The V gene is TRBV18, the J gene TRBJ2-4; D not resolved. The CDR3 loop reads CASSPLELTKNIQYF. CDR3 coding DNA: TGTGCCAGCTCACCCTTAGAGTTGACCAAAAACATTCAGTACTTC.